This T cell receptor beta chain was found in a study of T cell responses to AZD1222 COVID-19 vaccine listed by TCRdb under 2021. At the level of the whole study: A total of approximately 250 trial participants underwent TCR sequencing, of whom roughly 210 had received two doses of AZD1222 and approximately 26 had received two doses of the MenACWY control vaccine. Trial participants were enrolled by age into subgroups of 18-55, 56-69 and 70-plus years, and around 140, 26 and 57 TCR-sequenced participants, respectively, were included in these subgroups.

From V the trimming removes 3 bases and from J it removes 8 bases, while the gene matches leave 6 bases of the junction unaccounted for. CDR1 and CDR2 (SGHTA, FQGTGA) derive from the germline V gene. Including cysteine and phenylalanine, the CDR3 has 13 amino acids. The entry retains the CDR3 DNA only, 39 bases that are in frame from base 1. A word on this clone: The specificity of this receptor is unknown. No quality values exist for individual bases; no much larger clone is one base distant.

The CDR3 regions of human TCRbeta chains were analyzed by immunosequencing. Per the original workflow: TCRs in the repertoires were compared against a reference library of SARS-CoV-2-specific TCRs that had been generated with the MIRA antigen-specificity platform. Breadth was defined as the fraction of unique TCRs that were SARS-CoV-2-associated, and depth was defined as the fraction of total T cells that were SARS-CoV-2-associated. Using the MIRA data, each spike-specific TCR was mapped to the spike region that the TCR reacts to and placed in a CD4 or CD8 class. Log10-transformed breadth and depth values were compared by one-way ANOVA with Sidak's multiple comparisons tests. The table was pulled from immuneACCESS by TCRdb, which kept in-frame rearrangements only. Such tables lose some clones; where checked, under half of the loss comes from unresolved V genes, and the rest has no known cause. The V and J calls and clone size are taken from that table; D and trimming were inferred from the DNA. This sample comprises 130,000 to 150,000 clones, approximately 90% of them detected only once. The ten most abundant clones make up around 2.8% of the sample.

In light of the paper, this sample's time point label describes: baseline before first vaccination. The treatment or condition label of this sample denotes: meningococcal conjugate vaccine given as trial control. Vaccinee samples came from UK trials COV001 and COV002, including a single-blind randomized controlled phase 2/3 trial of AZD1222 (ChAdOx1 nCoV-19) in healthy adults. For TCRbeta chain sequencing, PBMC samples were collected from trial participants at day 0 and at day 28 after the second dose. General study outcomes and caveats: After two AZD1222 doses, both the breadth and the depth of spike-specific TCRs were significantly higher than at day 0 and than in MenACWY recipients. Nearly half of unique spike-specific TCRs reportedly recognized epitopes outside regions mutated in the B.1.351 and B.1.1.7 variants. The vaccine-associated CD4 TCRs covered the entire spike protein, and the dominant responses fell in regions 160-218 and 743-854. The 56-69-year group was small, and its depth increase did not reach significance, likely because of low power. Because no day 14 peak-response samples were available, repertoires were characterized only after the peak T cell response. Only a handful of AZD1222 recipients were SARS-CoV-2 seropositive at baseline, limiting conclusions about previously exposed vaccinees. Most participants were white British and females outnumbered males, and the authors suggested that clonal diversity may have been underestimated.

This sequence originates from an adult in good health. The rearrangement joined TRBV7-3 to TRBJ1-2; 7 junctional bases match TRBD1. Here the sequenced sample was peripheral blood, taken on day 0 of MenACWY control vaccination. The CDR3 corresponds to CASSFDRADGYTF. The DNA sequence is as follows: TGTGCCAGCAGCTTTGACAGGGCGGACGGCTACACCTTC.